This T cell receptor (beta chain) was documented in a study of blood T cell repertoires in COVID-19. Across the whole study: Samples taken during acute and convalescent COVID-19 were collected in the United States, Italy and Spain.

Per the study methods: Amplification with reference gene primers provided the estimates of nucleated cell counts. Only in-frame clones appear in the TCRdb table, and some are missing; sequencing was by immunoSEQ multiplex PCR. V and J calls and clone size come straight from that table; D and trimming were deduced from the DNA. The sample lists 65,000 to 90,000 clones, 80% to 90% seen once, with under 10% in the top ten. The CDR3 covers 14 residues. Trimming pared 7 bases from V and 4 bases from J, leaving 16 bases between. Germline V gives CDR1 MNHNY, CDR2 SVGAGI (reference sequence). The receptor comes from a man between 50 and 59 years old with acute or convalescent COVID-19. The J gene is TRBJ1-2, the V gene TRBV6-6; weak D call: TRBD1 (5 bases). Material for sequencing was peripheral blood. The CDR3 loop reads CASNGGIVSYGYTF. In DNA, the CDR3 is TGTGCCAGCAACGGGGGGATTGTCAGCTATGGCTACACCTTC.